The rows below give T cell receptor beta chains drawn from one sample of a study of OX40 agonist ivuxolimab in advanced cancers. TCRdb's table, derived via immunoSEQ multiplex PCR, lists solely in-frame clones and lacks some. The sample holds 75,000 to 100,000 clones; about 91% are singletons and the top ten take around 0.3%. This specimen was CD4+ or CD8+ T cells sorted from blood, taken in a trial of the OX40 agonist ivuxolimab. These receptors all come from an adult with an advanced solid tumor such as melanoma, head and neck, liver or kidney cancer. CDR3s include the opening cysteine and the closing phenylalanine or tryptophan. A D gene is named only where the DNA matches it firmly. A row's size may be missing; if present it is once, few, many or a size class.

D gene: TRBD2
clone size: NA
V gene: TRBV12-5
J gene: TRBJ2-5
CDR3 DNA: TGTGCTAGTGGACCCGGACTAGCGGGAGTGGGGGAGACCCAGTACTTC
CDR3 protein: CASGPGLAGVGETQYF

D gene: NA
clone size: NA
V gene: TRBV28
J gene: TRBJ1-1
CDR3 DNA: TGTGCCAGCATTACGGGAAACACTGAAGCTTTCTTT
CDR3 protein: CASITGNTEAFF

D gene: TRBD2
clone size: NA
V gene: TRBV28
J gene: TRBJ2-4
CDR3 DNA: TGCGCCAGCAAGGGGACTAGCAGAAACATTCAGTACTTC
CDR3 protein: CASKGTSRNIQYF

D gene: NA
clone size: NA
V gene: TRBV28
J gene: TRBJ1-2
CDR3 DNA: TGTGCCAGCAGCTCCGGGTATGGCTACACCTTC
CDR3 protein: CASSSGYGYTF

D gene: NA
clone size: NA
V gene: TRBV14
J gene: TRBJ2-7
CDR3 DNA: TGTGCCAGCAGCCAAGCAGGGTCCGAGCAGTACTTC
CDR3 protein: CASSQAGSEQYF

D gene: TRBD1
clone size: NA
V gene: TRBV19
J gene: TRBJ1-1
CDR3 DNA: TGTGCCAGTAGTATGGACAGGGGGCTCACTGAAGCTTTCTTT
CDR3 protein: CASSMDRGLTEAFF

D gene: NA
clone size: NA
V gene: TRBV7-2
J gene: TRBJ2-1
CDR3 DNA: TGTGCCAGCAGCTTAGTCGGAGGGCGGAGGCGGTGGAATGAGCAGTTCTTC
CDR3 protein: CASSLVGGRRRWNEQFF

D gene: NA
clone size: NA
V gene: TRBV7-9
J gene: TRBJ1-2
CDR3 DNA: TGTGCCAGCAGCTGGGTCGAGGGAGGTGCGTTAGACTACACCTTC
CDR3 protein: CASSWVEGGALDYTF

D gene: NA
clone size: NA
V gene: TRBV15
J gene: TRBJ2-3
CDR3 DNA: TGTGCCACCAGTGGCAGCACAGATACGCAGTATTTT
CDR3 protein: CATSGSTDTQYF

D gene: TRBD2
clone size: once
V gene: TRBV7-7
J gene: TRBJ2-5
CDR3 DNA: TGTGCCAGCAGCCCCGGACTAGCGGGGGCCCAAGAGACCCAGTACTTC
CDR3 protein: CASSPGLAGAQETQYF

D gene: TRBD2
clone size: NA
V gene: TRBV18
J gene: TRBJ2-1
CDR3 DNA: TGTGCCAGCTCACCACTCCGTTTAGCGGGGGGCTACAATGAGCAGTTCTTC
CDR3 protein: CASSPLRLAGGYNEQFF

D gene: NA
clone size: few
V gene: TRBV28
J gene: TRBJ1-1
CDR3 DNA: TGTGCCAGCAGACCTACAGGGAACACTGAAGCTTTCTTT
CDR3 protein: CASRPTGNTEAFF

D gene: NA
clone size: NA
V gene: TRBV5-1
J gene: TRBJ1-3
CDR3 DNA: TGCGCCAGCAGCAGGCAGGGGCAGCTCTCTGGAAACACCATATATTTT
CDR3 protein: CASSRQGQLSGNTIYF

D gene: NA
clone size: NA
V gene: TRBV6-6
J gene: TRBJ2-3
CDR3 DNA: TGTGCCAGCAGTTACACTAGTGAGGATACGCAGTATTTT
CDR3 protein: CASSYTSEDTQYF

D gene: NA
clone size: NA
V gene: TRBV4-3
J gene: TRBJ2-1
CDR3 DNA: TGCGCCAGCAGCCAAGGCCTCTACAATGAGCAGTTCTTC
CDR3 protein: CASSQGLYNEQFF

D gene: TRBD1
clone size: NA
V gene: TRBV5-1
J gene: TRBJ2-7
CDR3 DNA: TGCGCCAGCAGCTTGGGGGGGACAGGGCTCTACGAGCAGTACTTC
CDR3 protein: CASSLGGTGLYEQYF

D gene: TRBD2
clone size: NA
V gene: TRBV5-1
J gene: TRBJ2-1
CDR3 DNA: TGCGCCAGCAGTGCCGGGACTAGCGGGATCAATGAGCAGTTCTTC
CDR3 protein: CASSAGTSGINEQFF

D gene: NA
clone size: NA
V gene: TRBV19
J gene: TRBJ2-1
CDR3 DNA: TGTGCCAGTAGTATTGAAGCGACGGAGGGCGATGAGCAGTTCTTC
CDR3 protein: CASSIEATEGDEQFF

D gene: NA
clone size: NA
V gene: TRBV28
J gene: TRBJ1-2
CDR3 DNA: TGTGCCAGCAGTTTTAACAGGGACTATGGCTACACCTTC
CDR3 protein: CASSFNRDYGYTF

D gene: NA
clone size: NA
V gene: TRBV7-9
J gene: TRBJ1-1
CDR3 DNA: TGTGCCAGCACCCTGGGGACATTGAACACTGAAGCTTTCTTT
CDR3 protein: CASTLGTLNTEAFF

D gene: NA
clone size: NA
V gene: TRBV28
J gene: TRBJ1-5
CDR3 DNA: TGTGCCAGCAGTTTAGGGGGCGCGGCAATGAGGCAGCCCCAGCATTTT
CDR3 protein: CASSLGGAAMRQPQHF

D gene: NA
clone size: NA
V gene: TRBV5-5
J gene: TRBJ2-5
CDR3 DNA: TGTGCCAGCAGCTCGGGAGTTGTGGAGACCCAGTACTTC
CDR3 protein: CASSSGVVETQYF

D gene: NA
clone size: NA
V gene: TRBV18
J gene: TRBJ2-7
CDR3 DNA: TGTGCCAGCTCACCAGGACGAGGGAGGAGCTACGAGCAGTACTTC
CDR3 protein: CASSPGRGRSYEQYF

D gene: NA
clone size: NA
V gene: TRBV27
J gene: TRBJ1-6
CDR3 DNA: TGTGCCAGCAGTTTAGTATTTAGGGGCCCTAATAATTCACCCCTCCACTTT
CDR3 protein: CASSLVFRGPNNSPLHF

D gene: NA
clone size: few
V gene: TRBV12-5
J gene: TRBJ2-3
CDR3 DNA: TGTGCTAGTGGGGGGGGACGCACAGATACGCAGTATTTT
CDR3 protein: CASGGGRTDTQYF

D gene: NA
clone size: NA
V gene: TRBV5-1
J gene: TRBJ2-7
CDR3 DNA: TGCGCCAGCAGCTTGGATGCGACGGGAGAGCAGTGCTTC
CDR3 protein: CASSLDATGEQCF

D gene: NA
clone size: NA
V gene: TRBV6-1
J gene: TRBJ2-7
CDR3 DNA: TGTGCCAGCAGTGAAGGAATCAGGGTGTACGAGCAGTACTTC
CDR3 protein: CASSEGIRVYEQYF

D gene: TRBD1
clone size: NA
V gene: TRBV19
J gene: TRBJ2-1
CDR3 DNA: TGTGCCAGTAGTATAGTGCCCCGACAGGGGGGATTGGGCGTTGAGCAGTTCTTC
CDR3 protein: CASSIVPRQGGLGVEQFF

D gene: TRBD2
clone size: NA
V gene: TRBV10-3
J gene: TRBJ2-1
CDR3 DNA: TGTGCCATCAGTGAGGGACTAGCGGGAGGGGGTGAGCAGTTCTTC
CDR3 protein: CAISEGLAGGGEQFF

D gene: TRBD2
clone size: NA
V gene: TRBV28
J gene: TRBJ2-7
CDR3 DNA: TGTGCCAGCAGCCTACTAGCGGGAAGGTCCTACGAGCAGTACTTC
CDR3 protein: CASSLLAGRSYEQYF

D gene: NA
clone size: once
V gene: TRBV5-1
J gene: TRBJ2-7
CDR3 DNA: TGCGCCAGCAGCTTGGACCACCAGGTAACGCGGGAGCAGTACTTC
CDR3 protein: CASSLDHQVTREQYF

D gene: NA
clone size: many
V gene: TRBV11-1
J gene: TRBJ1-4
CDR3 DNA: TGTGCCAGCAGCCCCGGGAGGTTGGCAACTAATGAAAAACTGTTTTTT
CDR3 protein: CASSPGRLATNEKLFF

D gene: NA
clone size: NA
V gene: TRBV7-2
J gene: TRBJ2-3
CDR3 DNA: TGTGCCAGCAGCTTGGACAGCCTCACAGAGTATTTT
CDR3 protein: CASSLDSLTEYF

D gene: NA
clone size: NA
V gene: TRBV6-5
J gene: TRBJ2-7
CDR3 DNA: TGTGCCAGCAGTTACTCAGGCTACGTCCGCTCCTACGAGCAGTACTTC
CDR3 protein: CASSYSGYVRSYEQYF

D gene: TRBD1
clone size: NA
V gene: TRBV6-1
J gene: TRBJ1-1
CDR3 DNA: TGTGCCAGCAGTACCCGACCAGGGGGGAACACTGAAGCTTTCTTT
CDR3 protein: CASSTRPGGNTEAFF

D gene: NA
clone size: NA
V gene: TRBV29-1
J gene: TRBJ1-4
CDR3 DNA: TGCAGCGTTCGAGACAGAGTGGCTAATGAAAAACTGTTTTTT
CDR3 protein: CSVRDRVANEKLFF

D gene: NA
clone size: NA
V gene: TRBV5-1
J gene: TRBJ1-5
CDR3 DNA: TGCGCCAGCAGCTTTCTCGGGGGAAGCAATCAGCCCCAGCATTTT
CDR3 protein: CASSFLGGSNQPQHF

D gene: NA
clone size: NA
V gene: TRBV6-1
J gene: TRBJ2-7
CDR3 DNA: TGTGCCAGCAGCGACCCCCCACTCTACGAGCAGTACTTC
CDR3 protein: CASSDPPLYEQYF

D gene: NA
clone size: NA
V gene: TRBV5-1
J gene: TRBJ2-3
CDR3 DNA: TGCGCCAGCAGGCGGGATTCCCCAGATACGCAGTATTTT
CDR3 protein: CASRRDSPDTQYF

D gene: NA
clone size: NA
V gene: TRBV2
J gene: TRBJ2-3
CDR3 DNA: TGTGCCAGCAGTGGAGGAGCAGATACGCAGTATTTT
CDR3 protein: CASSGGADTQYF

D gene: TRBD2
clone size: NA
V gene: TRBV5-1
J gene: TRBJ2-1
CDR3 DNA: TGCGCCAGCAGTCGGCTAGCGGGAGGGCCGTCCTACAATGAGCAGTTCTTC
CDR3 protein: CASSRLAGGPSYNEQFF

D gene: NA
clone size: once
V gene: TRBV5-1
J gene: TRBJ2-1
CDR3 DNA: TGCGCCAGCAGCCAGTATGGGATGGGGGCGGGCTACAATGAGCAGTTCTTC
CDR3 protein: CASSQYGMGAGYNEQFF

D gene: NA
clone size: NA
V gene: TRBV4-3
J gene: TRBJ2-1
CDR3 DNA: TGCGCCAGCAGCCAAGAGGGGTGGAATGAGCAGTTCTTC
CDR3 protein: CASSQEGWNEQFF

D gene: TRBD2
clone size: NA
V gene: TRBV5-4
J gene: TRBJ2-5
CDR3 DNA: TGTGCCAGCAGCGGGACTAGTCGAGAGACCCAGTACTTC
CDR3 protein: CASSGTSRETQYF

D gene: NA
clone size: NA
V gene: TRBV5-1
J gene: TRBJ2-7
CDR3 DNA: TGCGCCAGCAGCTCGGGGCGAGCAGGGCCCCACTACGAGCAGTACTTC
CDR3 protein: CASSSGRAGPHYEQYF

D gene: NA
clone size: NA
V gene: TRBV11-2
J gene: TRBJ2-1
CDR3 DNA: TGTGCCAGCAGCCTGCTACGGACAGCATTGTCGGGTGAGCAGTTCTTC
CDR3 protein: CASSLLRTALSGEQFF

D gene: TRBD2
clone size: NA
V gene: TRBV18
J gene: TRBJ2-2
CDR3 DNA: TGTGCCAGCTCGATTCAGCGGGAGGTGGCCGGGGAGCTGTTTTTT
CDR3 protein: CASSIQREVAGELFF

D gene: TRBD1
clone size: NA
V gene: TRBV5-1
J gene: TRBJ1-1
CDR3 DNA: TGCGCCAGCAGCCCCCGACAGGGCGGGGACACTGAAGCTTTCTTT
CDR3 protein: CASSPRQGGDTEAFF

D gene: NA
clone size: NA
V gene: TRBV5-1
J gene: TRBJ1-1
CDR3 DNA: TGCGCCAGCAGCTTCGGGGCAGGTGAAGCTTTCTTT
CDR3 protein: CASSFGAGEAFF

D gene: NA
clone size: NA
V gene: TRBV2
J gene: TRBJ1-2
CDR3 DNA: TGTGCCAGCAGTGCACAGGGCATGGACTATGGCTACACCTTC
CDR3 protein: CASSAQGMDYGYTF

D gene: NA
clone size: NA
V gene: TRBV7-2
J gene: TRBJ1-2
CDR3 DNA: TGTGCCAGCAGCTTATGGGGGGAAGGTGGCTACACCTTC
CDR3 protein: CASSLWGEGGYTF

D gene: NA
clone size: NA
V gene: TRBV21-1
J gene: TRBJ1-4
CDR3 DNA: TGTGCCAGCAGCAAAGATGGGTTTAATGAAAAACTGTTTTTT
CDR3 protein: CASSKDGFNEKLFF

D gene: NA
clone size: NA
V gene: TRBV4-3
J gene: TRBJ1-1
CDR3 DNA: TGCGCCAGCAGCCAAGTCAGTAACACTGAAGCTTTCTTT
CDR3 protein: CASSQVSNTEAFF